This T cell receptor beta chain is from a study of T cells in Graves' hyperthyroidism and ophthalmopathy. For the study at large: At the time of initial diagnosis and before any treatment, peripheral blood was collected. Findings and limits, study-wide: Ophthalmopathy was separated from stable hyperthyroidism by a 13 V-J model.

TCR beta CDR3 regions were amplified from RNA transcripts. First-round RT-PCR of the TCR CDR3 relied on the HTBI primer set. TCRdb processed the multiplex PCR reads anew with MiXCR; each CDR3 protein has one entry. Counted here are 500,000 to 550,000 distinct CDR3 sequences, nearly 20% occurring once; the ten biggest clones make up roughly 50%. As to this clonotype: Its specificity is not known. A single base separates this from a much larger clone, so it may be a read error.

Ophthalmopathy patients showed a Clinical Activity Score of at least 3, NOSPECS grade of at least 4 and duration under 3 months. The CDR3 sequence is 15 residues long. Germline assignment: CDR1 SGHRS and CDR2 YFSETQ. The sequence derives from a man between 35 and 55 years old with Graves' ophthalmopathy. This sequence joins TRBV5-1 and TRBJ2-2; 11 positions match TRBD2. Sequenced material: blood. CDR3 residues: CAISLALAGAGELFF. The CDR3 nucleotides are TGCGCCATCAGCTTGGCACTAGCGGGAGCCGGGGAGCTGTTTTTT.